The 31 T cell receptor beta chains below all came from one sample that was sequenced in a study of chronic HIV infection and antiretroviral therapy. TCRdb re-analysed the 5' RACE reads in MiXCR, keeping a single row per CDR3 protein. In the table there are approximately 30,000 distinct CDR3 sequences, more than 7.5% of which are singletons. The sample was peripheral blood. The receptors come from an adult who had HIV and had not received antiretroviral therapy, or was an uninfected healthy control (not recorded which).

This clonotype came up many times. The CDR3 DNA reads TGTGCCATCACCGGGGACAGCTCCTACGAGCAGTACTTC. Its translation: CAITGDSSYEQYF. The chain links TRBV10-3 to TRBJ2-7, with 7 bases identical to TRBD1. The length of the CDR3 is 13 residues. Unmatched junction bases numbered 3, after V lost 7 bases and J lost 0 bases. Germline V lookup: CDR1 ENHRY, CDR2 SYGVKD.

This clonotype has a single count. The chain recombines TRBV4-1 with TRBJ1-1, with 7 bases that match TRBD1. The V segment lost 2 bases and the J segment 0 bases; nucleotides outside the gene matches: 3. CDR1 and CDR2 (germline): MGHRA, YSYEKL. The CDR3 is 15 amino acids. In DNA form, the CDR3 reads TGCGCCAGCAGCCAACCGACAGGGTTGAACACTGAAGCTTTCTTT. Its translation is CASSQPTGLNTEAFF.

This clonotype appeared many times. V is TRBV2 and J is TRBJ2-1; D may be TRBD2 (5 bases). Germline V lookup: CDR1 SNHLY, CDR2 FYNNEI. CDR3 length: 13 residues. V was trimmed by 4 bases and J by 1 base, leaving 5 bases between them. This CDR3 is CASSGESYNEQFF. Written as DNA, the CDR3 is TGTGCCAGCAGTGGGGAGTCCTACAATGAGCAGTTCTTC.

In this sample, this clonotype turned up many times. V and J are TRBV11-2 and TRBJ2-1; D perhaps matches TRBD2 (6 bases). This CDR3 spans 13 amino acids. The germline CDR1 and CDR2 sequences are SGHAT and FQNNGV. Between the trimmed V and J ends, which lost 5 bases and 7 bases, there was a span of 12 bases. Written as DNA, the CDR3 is TGTGCCAGCAGCGCCGGACTAAGAAATGAGCAGTTCTTC. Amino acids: CASSAGLRNEQFF.

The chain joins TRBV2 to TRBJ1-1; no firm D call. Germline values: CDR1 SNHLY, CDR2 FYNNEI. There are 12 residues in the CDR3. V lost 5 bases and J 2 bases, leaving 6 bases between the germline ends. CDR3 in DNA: TGTGCCAGCAGTCCCTATAACACTGAAGCTTTCTTT. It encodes CASSPYNTEAFF.

The CDR3 DNA follows: TGTGCCAGCAGAAACCCCTGGGACAGCGGTGGAAACACCATATATTTT. It translates to CASRNPWDSGGNTIYF. The chain joins TRBV6-2 or TRBV6-3 to TRBJ1-3; TRBD1 matches 7 bases. Germline V gene lookup returns CDR1 MNHEY and CDR2 SVGEGT. V shed 6 bases, J shed 3 bases, and the junction held 11 bases outside the gene matches. CDR3 length: 16 residues.

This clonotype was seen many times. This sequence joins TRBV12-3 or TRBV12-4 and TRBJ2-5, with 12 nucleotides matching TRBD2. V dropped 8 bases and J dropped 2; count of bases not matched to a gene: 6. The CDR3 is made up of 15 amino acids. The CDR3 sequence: CASSLGLAGQETQYF. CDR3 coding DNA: TGTGCCAGCTCCCTCGGACTAGCGGGACAAGAGACCCAGTACTTC.

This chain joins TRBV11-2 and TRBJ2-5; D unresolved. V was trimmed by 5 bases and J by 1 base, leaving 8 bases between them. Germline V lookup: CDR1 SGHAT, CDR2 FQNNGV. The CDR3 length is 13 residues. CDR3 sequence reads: CASSLSLQETQYF. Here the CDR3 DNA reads TGTGCCAGCAGCCTTAGCCTCCAAGAGACCCAGTACTTC.

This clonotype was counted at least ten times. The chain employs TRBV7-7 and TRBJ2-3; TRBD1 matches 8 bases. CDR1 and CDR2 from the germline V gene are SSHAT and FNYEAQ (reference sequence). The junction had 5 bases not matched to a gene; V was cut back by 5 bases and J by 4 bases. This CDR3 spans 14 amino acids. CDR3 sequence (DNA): TGTGCCAGCAGCCCCGGACAGGGTGCAGATACGCAGTATTTT. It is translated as CASSPGQGADTQYF.

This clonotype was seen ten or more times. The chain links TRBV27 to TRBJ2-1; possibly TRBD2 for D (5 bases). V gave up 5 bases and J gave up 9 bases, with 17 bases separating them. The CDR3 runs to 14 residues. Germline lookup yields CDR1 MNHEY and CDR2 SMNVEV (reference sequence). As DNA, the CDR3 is TGTGCCAGCAGTCCCCAACCCAACGCGGGTGAGCAGTTCTTC. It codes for CASSPQPNAGEQFF.

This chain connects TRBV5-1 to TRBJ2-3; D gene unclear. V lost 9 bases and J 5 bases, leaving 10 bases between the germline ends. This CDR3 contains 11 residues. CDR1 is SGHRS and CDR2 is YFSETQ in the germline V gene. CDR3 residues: CATRLEDTQYF. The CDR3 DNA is TGCGCCACCCGATTAGAAGATACGCAGTATTTT.

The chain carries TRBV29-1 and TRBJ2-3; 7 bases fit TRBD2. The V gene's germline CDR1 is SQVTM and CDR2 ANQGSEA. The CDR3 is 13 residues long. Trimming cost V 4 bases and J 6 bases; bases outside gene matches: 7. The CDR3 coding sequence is TGCAGCGTTGCGGCAGGGAGGGTGGATACGCAGTATTTT. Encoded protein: CSVAAGRVDTQYF.

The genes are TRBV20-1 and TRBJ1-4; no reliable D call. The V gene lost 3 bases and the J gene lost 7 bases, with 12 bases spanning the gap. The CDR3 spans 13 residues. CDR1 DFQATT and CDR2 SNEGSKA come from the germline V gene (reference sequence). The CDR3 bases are TGCAGTGCTAGTATTGGGCAAGGTGAAAAACTGTTTTTT. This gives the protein CSASIGQGEKLFF.

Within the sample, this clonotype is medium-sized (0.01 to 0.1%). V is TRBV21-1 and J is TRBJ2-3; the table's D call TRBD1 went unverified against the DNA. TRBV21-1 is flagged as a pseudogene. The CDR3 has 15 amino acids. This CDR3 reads CASSRDGNGTDTQYF. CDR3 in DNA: TGTGCCAGCAGCCGTGACGGGAATGGCACAGATACGCAGTATTTT.

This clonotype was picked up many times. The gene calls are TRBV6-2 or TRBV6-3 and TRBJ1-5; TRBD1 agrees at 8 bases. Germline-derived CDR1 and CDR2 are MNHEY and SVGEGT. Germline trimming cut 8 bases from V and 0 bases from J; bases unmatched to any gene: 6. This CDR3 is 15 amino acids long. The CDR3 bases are TGTGCCAGCCGTCCAGGGGGCATTAGCAATCAGCCCCAGCATTTT. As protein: CASRPGGISNQPQHF.

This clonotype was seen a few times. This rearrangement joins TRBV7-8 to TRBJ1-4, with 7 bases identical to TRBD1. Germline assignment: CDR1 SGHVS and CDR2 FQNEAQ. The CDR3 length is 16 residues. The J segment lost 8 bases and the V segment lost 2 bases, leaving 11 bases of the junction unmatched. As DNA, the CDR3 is TGTGCCAGCAGCTTATGGGACAGCATAACGGGGGAAAAACTGTTTTTT. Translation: CASSLWDSITGEKLFF.

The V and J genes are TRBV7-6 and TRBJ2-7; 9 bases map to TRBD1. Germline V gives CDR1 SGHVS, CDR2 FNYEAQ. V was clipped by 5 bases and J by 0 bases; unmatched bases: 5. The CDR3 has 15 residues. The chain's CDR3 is CASSTGQGSSYEQYF. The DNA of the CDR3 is TGTGCCAGCAGCACAGGACAGGGGAGCTCCTACGAGCAGTACTTC.

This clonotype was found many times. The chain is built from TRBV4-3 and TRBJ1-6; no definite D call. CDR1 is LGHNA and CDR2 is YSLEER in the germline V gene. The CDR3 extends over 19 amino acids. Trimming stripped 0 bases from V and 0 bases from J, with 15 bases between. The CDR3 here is CASSQDRAGKSSYNSPLHF. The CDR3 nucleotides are TGCGCCAGCAGCCAAGATAGGGCAGGCAAGAGCTCCTATAATTCACCCCTCCACTTT.

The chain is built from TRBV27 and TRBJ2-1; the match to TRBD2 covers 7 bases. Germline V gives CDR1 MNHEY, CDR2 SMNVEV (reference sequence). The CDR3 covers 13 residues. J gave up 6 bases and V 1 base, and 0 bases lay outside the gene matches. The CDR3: CASSLWGGNEQFF. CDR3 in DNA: TGTGCCAGCAGTTTATGGGGGGGCAATGAGCAGTTCTTC.

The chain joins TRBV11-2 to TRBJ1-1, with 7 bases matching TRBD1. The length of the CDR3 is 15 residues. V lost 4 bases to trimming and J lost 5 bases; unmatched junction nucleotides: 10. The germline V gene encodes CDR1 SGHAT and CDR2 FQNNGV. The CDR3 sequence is CASSSDATGTTEAFF. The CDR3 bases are TGTGCCAGCAGCTCCGACGCGACAGGGACAACTGAAGCTTTCTTT.

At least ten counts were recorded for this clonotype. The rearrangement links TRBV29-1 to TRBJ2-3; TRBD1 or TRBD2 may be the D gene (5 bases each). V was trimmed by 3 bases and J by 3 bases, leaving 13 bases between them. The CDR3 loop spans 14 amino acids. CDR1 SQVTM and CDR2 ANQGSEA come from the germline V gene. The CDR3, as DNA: TGCAGCGTTGAGTTGGGGCGAGGGACAGATACGCAGTATTTT. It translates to CSVELGRGTDTQYF.

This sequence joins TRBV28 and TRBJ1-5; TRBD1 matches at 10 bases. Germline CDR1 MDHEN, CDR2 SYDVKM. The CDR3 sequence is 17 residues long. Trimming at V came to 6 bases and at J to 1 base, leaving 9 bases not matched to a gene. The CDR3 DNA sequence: TGTGCCAGCAGCCTGTATGGACAGGGGGTGAGCAATCAGCCCCAGCATTTT. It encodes CASSLYGQGVSNQPQHF.

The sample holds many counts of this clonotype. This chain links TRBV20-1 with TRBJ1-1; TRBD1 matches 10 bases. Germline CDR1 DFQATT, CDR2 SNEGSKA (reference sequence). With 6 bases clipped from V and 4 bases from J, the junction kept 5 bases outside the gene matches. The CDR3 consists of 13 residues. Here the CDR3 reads CSATGQGSTEAFF. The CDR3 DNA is TGCAGTGCAACGGGACAGGGGAGCACTGAAGCTTTCTTT.

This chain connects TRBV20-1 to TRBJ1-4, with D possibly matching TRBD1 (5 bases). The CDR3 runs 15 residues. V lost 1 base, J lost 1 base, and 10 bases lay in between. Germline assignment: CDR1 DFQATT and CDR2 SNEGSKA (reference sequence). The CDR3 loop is CSARGDSETNEKLFF. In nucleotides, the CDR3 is TGCAGTGCTAGAGGCGACAGTGAAACTAATGAAAAACTGTTTTTT.

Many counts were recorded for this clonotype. This CDR3 is CSVFTPGQRPYEQYF. Here the CDR3 DNA reads TGCAGCGTTTTCACGCCGGGACAGAGACCTTACGAGCAGTACTTC. V is TRBV29-1 and J is TRBJ2-7, with 7 bases matching TRBD1. CDR3 length: 15 residues. The V gene end was trimmed by 5 bases and the J gene end by 4 bases; junction bases not matched to a gene: 14. Germline loops: CDR1 SQVTM, CDR2 ANQGSEA.

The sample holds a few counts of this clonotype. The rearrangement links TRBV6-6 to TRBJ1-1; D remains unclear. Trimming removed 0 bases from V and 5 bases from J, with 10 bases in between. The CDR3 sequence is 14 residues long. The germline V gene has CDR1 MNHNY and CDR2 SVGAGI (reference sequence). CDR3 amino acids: CASSYSDLRTEAFF. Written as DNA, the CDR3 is TGTGCCAGCAGTTACTCGGACCTGAGGACTGAAGCTTTCTTT.

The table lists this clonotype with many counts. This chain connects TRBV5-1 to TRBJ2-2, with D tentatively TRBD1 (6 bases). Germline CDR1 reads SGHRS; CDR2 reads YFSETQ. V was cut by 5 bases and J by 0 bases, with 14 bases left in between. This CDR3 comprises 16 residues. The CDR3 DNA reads TGCGCCAGCAGGCCTCCGGGACAACCGAACACCGGGGAGCTGTTTTTT. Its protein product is CASRPPGQPNTGELFF.

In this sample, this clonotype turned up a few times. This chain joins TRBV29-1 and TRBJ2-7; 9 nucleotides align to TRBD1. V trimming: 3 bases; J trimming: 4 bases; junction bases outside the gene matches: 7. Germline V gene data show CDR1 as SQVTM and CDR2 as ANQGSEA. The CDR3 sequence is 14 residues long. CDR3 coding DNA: TGCAGCGTTGAGGTAGGAGGGACAGGGTACGAGCAGTACTTC. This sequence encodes CSVEVGGTGYEQYF.

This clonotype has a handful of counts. The CDR3: CSAQSPGTSGSRTQYF. CDR3 sequence (DNA): TGCAGTGCGCAAAGCCCCGGGACTAGCGGGAGCCGGACGCAGTATTTT. The rearrangement links TRBV20-1 to TRBJ2-3; 14 nucleotides match TRBD2. Germline assignment: CDR1 DFQATT and CDR2 SNEGSKA (reference sequence). V shed 6 bases, J shed 9 bases, and the junction held 14 bases outside the gene matches. The CDR3 is 16 residues long.

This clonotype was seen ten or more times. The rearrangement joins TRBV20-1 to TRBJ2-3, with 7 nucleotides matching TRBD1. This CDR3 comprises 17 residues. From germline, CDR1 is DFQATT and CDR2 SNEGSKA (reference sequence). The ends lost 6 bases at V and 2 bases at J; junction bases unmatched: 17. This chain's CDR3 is CSAPRLGDRDPTDTQYF. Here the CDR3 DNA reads TGCAGTGCCCCGCGACTTGGAGACAGGGACCCCACAGATACGCAGTATTTT.

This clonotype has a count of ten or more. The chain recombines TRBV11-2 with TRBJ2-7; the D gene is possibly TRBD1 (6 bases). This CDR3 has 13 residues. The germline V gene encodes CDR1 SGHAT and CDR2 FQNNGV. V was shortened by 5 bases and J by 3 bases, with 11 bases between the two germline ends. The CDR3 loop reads CASSEQGYYEQYF. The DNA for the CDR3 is TGTGCCAGCAGCGAACAGGGTTACTACGAGCAGTACTTC.